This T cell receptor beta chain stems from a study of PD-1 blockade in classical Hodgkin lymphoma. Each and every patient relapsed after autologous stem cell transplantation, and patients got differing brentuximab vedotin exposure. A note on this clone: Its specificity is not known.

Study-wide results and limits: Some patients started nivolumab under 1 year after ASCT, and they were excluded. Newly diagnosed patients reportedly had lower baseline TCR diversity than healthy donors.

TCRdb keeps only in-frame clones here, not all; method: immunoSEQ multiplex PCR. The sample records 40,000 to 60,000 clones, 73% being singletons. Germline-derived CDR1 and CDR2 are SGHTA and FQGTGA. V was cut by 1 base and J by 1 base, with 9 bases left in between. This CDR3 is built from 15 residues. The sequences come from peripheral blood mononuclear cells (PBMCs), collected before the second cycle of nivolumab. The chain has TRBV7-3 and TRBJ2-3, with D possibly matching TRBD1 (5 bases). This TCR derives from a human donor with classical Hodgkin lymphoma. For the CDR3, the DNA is TGTGCCAGCAGCTTAAGGGCAGGGCGCACAGATACGCAGTATTTT. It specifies CASSLRAGRTDTQYF. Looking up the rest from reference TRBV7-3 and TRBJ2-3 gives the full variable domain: GAGVSQTPSNKVTEKGKYVELRCDPISGHTALYWYRQSLGQGPEFLIYFQGTGAADDSGLPNDRFFAVRPEGSVSTLKIQRTERGDSAVYLCASSLRAGRTDTQYFGPGTRLTVL.